A selection of T cell receptor beta chains follows, all from one sample in a study of cytotoxic CD8 clonotypes in ibrutinib-treated CLL. Data came from immunoSEQ multiplex PCR; TCRdb stores just in-frame clones and leaves some out. The table lists some 200,000 clones, about two thirds of them singletons. This specimen was PBMCs, taken after 24 months of ibrutinib treatment. These receptors all stem from a human donor with chronic lymphocytic leukemia. Both conserved end residues are part of each CDR3. The D gene is left open where the match is weak. Part of the rows lack a size; the others show once, few, many or a class for expanded clones.

NA	TRBV29-1	few	TRBJ2-5	CSARWGDGTQYF	TGCAGCGCCAGATGGGGGGATGGGACCCAGTACTTC
TRBD2	TRBV2	NA	TRBJ2-1	CASSVSGNEQFF	TGTGCCAGCAGTGTTAGCGGGAATGAGCAGTTCTTC
TRBD2	TRBV30	NA	TRBJ2-5	CASQAGRGETQYF	TGTGCCTCCCAAGCGGGAAGGGGAGAGACCCAGTACTTC
NA	TRBV5-4	NA	TRBJ2-5	CASSLASGGETQYF	TGTGCCAGCAGCTTGGCCTCAGGAGGGGAGACCCAGTACTTC
NA	TRBV30	NA	TRBJ1-4	CAWSVRRTANEKLFF	TGTGCCTGGAGTGTACGGCGGACAGCAAATGAAAAACTGTTTTTT
NA	TRBV11-3	NA	TRBJ2-1	CASSLEFSYNEQFF	TGTGCCAGCAGCTTAGAGTTTTCATACAATGAGCAGTTCTTC
NA	TRBV7-2	NA	TRBJ2-3	CASSLSTDTQYF	TGTGCCAGCAGTCTCAGCACAGATACGCAGTATTTT
NA	TRBV7-2	NA	TRBJ1-2	CASSWKMSGYTF	TGTGCCAGCAGCTGGAAGATGAGCGGCTACACCTTC
NA	TRBV30	NA	TRBJ1-1	CAWSKDHFTEAFF	TGTGCCTGGAGTAAAGATCATTTCACTGAAGCTTTCTTT
NA	TRBV11-2	NA	TRBJ1-2	CASSLEGGYGYTF	TGTGCCAGCAGCTTAGAAGGGGGCTATGGCTACACCTTC
NA	TRBV28	NA	TRBJ1-3	CASRVGGAYTIYF	TGTGCCAGCAGGGTCGGTGGGGCTTACACCATATATTTT
NA	TRBV7-2	few	TRBJ2-7	CASSFSGSYEQYF	TGTGCCAGCAGCTTTAGCGGCTCCTACGAGCAGTACTTC
NA	TRBV7-9	NA	TRBJ2-1	CASSLTEGSYNEQFF	TGTGCCAGCAGCTTAACAGAGGGCTCCTACAATGAGCAGTTCTTC
TRBD1	TRBV5-1	NA	TRBJ1-4	CASSLAGGWGTNEKLFF	TGCGCCAGCAGCTTGGCAGGGGGCTGGGGGACTAATGAAAAACTGTTTTTT
NA	TRBV5-1	NA	TRBJ1-1	CASSLNRNTEAFF	TGCGCCAGCAGCTTAAACAGGAACACTGAAGCTTTCTTT
NA	TRBV7-6	NA	TRBJ1-2	CASSPLDRSVILTF	TGTGCCAGCAGCCCCCTAGACAGGTCCGTGATTCTCACCTTC
NA	TRBV11-2	NA	TRBJ1-1	CASSFGVGNTEAFF	TGTGCCAGCAGCTTCGGGGTAGGGAACACTGAAGCTTTCTTT
NA	TRBV6-4	NA	TRBJ2-1	CASSDQGSLYNEQFF	TGTGCCAGCAGTGACCAGGGGAGTCTCTACAATGAGCAGTTCTTC
NA	TRBV29-1	few	TRBJ2-5	CSVAGEETQYF	TGCAGCGTTGCAGGGGAGGAGACCCAGTACTTC
TRBD1	TRBV30	many	TRBJ2-5	CAWSARDREYF	TGTGCCTGGAGCGCTCGCGACAGGGAGTACTTC
NA	TRBV7-2	NA	TRBJ2-3	CASSLGLIADTQYF	TGTGCCAGCAGCTTAGGACTAATAGCAGATACGCAGTATTTT
NA	TRBV2	NA	TRBJ2-7	CASSVTVSYEQYF	TGTGCCAGCAGTGTGACAGTCTCCTACGAGCAGTACTTC
TRBD2	TRBV7-9	NA	TRBJ2-7	CASSYTSGSFYEQYF	TGTGCCAGCAGCTACACTAGCGGGAGTTTTTACGAGCAGTACTTC
TRBD2	TRBV9	NA	TRBJ2-1	CASSVGLASNEQFF	TGTGCCAGCAGCGTAGGACTAGCTAGCAATGAGCAGTTCTTC
TRBD2	TRBV11-2	NA	TRBJ2-7	CASTYPASGGLYEQYF	TGTGCCAGCACCTATCCTGCTAGCGGAGGACTCTACGAGCAGTACTTC
NA	TRBV27	NA	TRBJ1-3	CASSLDQSSGNTIYF	TGTGCCAGCAGTTTGGATCAGAGCTCTGGAAACACCATATATTTT
NA	TRBV4-1	NA	TRBJ1-4	CASSQDSGAANEKLFF	TGCGCCAGCAGCCAAGATTCAGGGGCAGCTAATGAAAAACTGTTTTTT
NA	TRBV18	NA	TRBJ1-5	CASSPGTNQPQHF	TGTGCCAGCTCACCAGGTACAAATCAGCCCCAGCATTTT
NA	TRBV5-1	few	TRBJ2-1	CASSPRFADNEQFF	TGCGCCAGCAGCCCGCGATTTGCGGACAATGAGCAGTTCTTC
NA	TRBV9	NA	TRBJ2-5	CASSVVGAAETQYF	TGTGCCAGCAGCGTAGTTGGAGCAGCAGAGACCCAGTACTTC
TRBD1	TRBV19	NA	TRBJ2-2	CASSLALTGGFTGELFF	TGTGCCAGTAGTCTGGCGTTGACAGGGGGGTTCACCGGGGAGCTGTTTTTT
TRBD1	TRBV25-1	NA	TRBJ2-7	CATSPGQAGYEQYF	TGTGCCACCTCCCCCGGACAGGCCGGGTACGAGCAGTACTTC
NA	TRBV27	NA	TRBJ2-2	CASSANDRSPPNTGELFF	TGTGCCAGCAGTGCCAACGACAGGAGCCCTCCTAACACCGGGGAGCTGTTTTTT
TRBD1	TRBV7-6	NA	TRBJ1-1	CASRATGGSNTEAFF	TGTGCCAGCAGAGCGACAGGGGGATCGAACACTGAAGCTTTCTTT
NA	TRBV7-2	few	TRBJ2-7	CASSSDSLSYEQYF	TGTGCCAGCAGCTCGGACAGTCTGTCCTACGAGCAGTACTTC
TRBD1	TRBV6-1	few	TRBJ1-2	CASSFDRGLYGYTF	TGTGCCAGCAGCTTCGACAGGGGTTTGTATGGCTACACCTTC
NA	TRBV28	NA	TRBJ1-1	CASSLLAGRSNTEAFF	TGTGCCAGCAGTTTGCTCGCGGGCAGATCGAACACTGAAGCTTTCTTT
NA	TRBV28	NA	TRBJ2-2	CASSAYTGELFF	TGTGCCAGCAGCGCTTACACCGGGGAGCTGTTTTTT
TRBD2	TRBV7-2	NA	TRBJ2-1	CASSSTTSGLEQFF	TGTGCCAGCAGCTCCACGACTAGCGGTTTGGAGCAGTTCTTC
NA	TRBV7-2	NA	TRBJ2-7	CASSSLNYEQYF	TGTGCCAGCAGCTCCCTGAACTACGAGCAGTACTTC
NA	TRBV6-5	NA	TRBJ1-1	CASSRTVNTEAFF	TGTGCCAGCAGTAGGACGGTGAACACTGAAGCTTTCTTT
TRBD2	TRBV2	NA	TRBJ2-1	CASSEVLASRYNEQFF	TGTGCCAGCAGTGAAGTACTAGCGAGCCGCTACAATGAGCAGTTCTTC
TRBD2	TRBV2	NA	TRBJ2-1	CASSAGLAGGGYNEQFF	TGTGCCAGCAGTGCGGGACTAGCGGGAGGAGGATACAATGAGCAGTTCTTC
NA	TRBV5-4	few	TRBJ1-5	CASSSGGNNQPQHF	TGTGCCAGCAGCTCTGGGGGAAACAATCAGCCCCAGCATTTT
TRBD2	TRBV4-1	NA	TRBJ2-3	CASSSGLALSTDTQYF	TGCGCCAGCAGCAGCGGACTAGCACTAAGCACAGATACGCAGTATTTT
NA	TRBV30	NA	TRBJ1-1	CAWSVLGFEAFF	TGTGCCTGGAGTGTATTAGGATTTGAAGCTTTCTTT
NA	TRBV6-4	NA	TRBJ2-1	CASSVAGHLDEQFF	TGTGCCAGCAGTGTCGCGGGTCACTTGGATGAGCAGTTCTTC
NA	TRBV14	few	TRBJ2-7	CASSPSITDARRYEQYF	TGTGCCAGCAGCCCCTCAATAACAGACGCTCGACGCTACGAGCAGTACTTC
TRBD2	TRBV4-1	few	TRBJ2-2	CASSQGLLAGTTGELFF	TGCGCCAGCAGCCAAGGGCTACTAGCGGGAACTACCGGGGAGCTGTTTTTT
NA	TRBV11-2	NA	TRBJ1-1	CASSPRRDTTEAFF	TGTGCCAGCAGCCCACGCCGGGATACAACTGAAGCTTTCTTT
NA	TRBV7-9	NA	TRBJ1-2	CASSPGGPNYGYTF	TGTGCCAGCAGCCCCGGCGGCCCTAACTATGGCTACACCTTC
NA	TRBV7-6	once	TRBJ1-3	CASSPGFSSGNTIYF	TGTGCCAGCAGCCCTGGGTTCTCCTCTGGAAACACCATATATTTT
TRBD2	TRBV30	NA	TRBJ2-4	CAWSPSGRGDIQYF	TGTGCCTGGAGCCCCAGCGGGAGGGGGGACATTCAGTACTTC
NA	TRBV28	NA	TRBJ2-7	CASRTGTPYEQYF	TGTGCCAGCAGAACAGGGACTCCCTACGAGCAGTACTTC